Here is one T cell receptor beta chain with its context. What it binds is not known. The sample belongs to a study of early T cells in non-severe SARS-CoV-2 infection. Overall study context: The authors sequenced bulk RNA from unsorted whole blood, leaving chains unpaired. Study-wide results and caveats: Lookups in VDJdb leaned toward anti-spike CD8 responses and missed private and CD4 specificities.

Tagging with unique molecular identifiers was applied to individual cDNA molecules. TCRdb analysed the 5' RACE reads with MiXCR anew, one entry per CDR3 protein. Among tens of thousands of distinct CDR3 sequences listed, 9.5% to 13% were seen once. The TCR comes from an adult who was a healthcare worker with PCR-confirmed SARS-CoV-2 infection or an uninfected control (not recorded which). The specimen was whole blood.

CDR3 region: CASSHEDSEAFF. CDR3 DNA: TGTGCCAGCAGCCATGAGGACAGTGAAGCTTTCTTT. The chain links TRBV3-1 to TRBJ1-1; a possible D gene is TRBD1 (6 bases). V was clipped by 3 bases and J by 7 bases, with 9 bases between them. The germline V gene encodes CDR1 LGHDT and CDR2 YNNKEL (reference sequence). The CDR3 sequence is 12 residues long.